Presented here are 2 T cell receptor beta chains from one specimen sequenced in a study of cytomegalovirus exposure and HLA in healthy donors. Researchers ran the PCR with 60 Vbeta and 13 Jbeta primers. Using immunoSEQ multiplex PCR, the repertoire was profiled, and TCRdb retains in-frame clones only, with some absent. The table includes 100,000 to 150,000 clones, about four fifths detected once. Material for sequencing was PBMCs. These receptors were taken from a woman between 40 and 55 years old in good health and CMV-seropositive.

The CDR3: CASSSQIETSYNEQFF. CDR3 nucleotide sequence: TGTGCCAGCAGTTCACAAATAGAGACTAGCTACAATGAGCAGTTCTTC. The chain links TRBV28 to TRBJ2-1; possibly TRBD2 for D (6 bases). V was shortened by 4 bases and J by 3 bases, with 16 bases between the two germline ends. CDR3 length equals 16 residues. CDR1 is MDHEN, CDR2 SYDVKM, per germline.

The chain has TRBV28 and TRBJ1-2; no reliable D call. Germline lookup yields CDR1 MDHEN and CDR2 SYDVKM. V shed 6 bases and J shed 1 base, with 6 bases lying between them. The CDR3 extends over 12 amino acids. CDR3 DNA sequence: TGTGCCAGCAGAACGGTTAACTATGGCTACACCTTC. Protein sequence: CASRTVNYGYTF.